These 7 T cell receptor beta chains were sequenced from one sample in a study of cytomegalovirus exposure and HLA in healthy donors. Produced via immunoSEQ multiplex PCR; TCRdb's table is partial and in-frame only. This table has about 140,000 clones, about 95% appearing once. Specimen: PBMCs. Receptors were obtained from a man younger than 30 in good health and CMV-seropositive.

The chain has TRBV12-5 and TRBJ2-1; possibly TRBD2 for D (6 bases). Trimming took off 3 bases at V and 1 base at J, with 13 bases between the two ends. The germline V gene encodes CDR1 LGHNT and CDR2 FRNRAP. The CDR3 consists of 16 residues. CDR3 residues: CASGFTGGRSYNEQFF. Here the CDR3 DNA reads TGTGCTAGTGGTTTCACCGGGGGACGGTCCTACAATGAGCAGTTCTTC.

The chain employs TRBV15 and TRBJ2-7; D is possibly TRBD2 (5 bases). Trimming took 4 bases from V and 0 from J, leaving 10 bases between them. The CDR3 has 14 amino acids. Looked up from germline, CDR1 is LNHNV and CDR2 is YYDKDF (reference sequence). CDR3 DNA: TGTGCCACCAGCAAGGCGGGCCTCTCCTACGAGCAGTACTTC. Translation gives CATSKAGLSYEQYF.

The V call is TRBV7-9, the J call TRBJ2-2; D possibly corresponds to TRBD1 (6 bases). Germline-derived CDR1 and CDR2 are SEHNR and FQNEAQ (reference sequence). This CDR3 spans 14 amino acids. Trimming pared 6 bases from V and 5 bases from J, leaving 13 bases between. The CDR3 loop is CASRGHRGTGELFF. Here the CDR3 DNA reads TGTGCCAGCAGGGGACATCGGGGAACCGGGGAGCTGTTTTTT.

The chain links TRBV10-1 to TRBJ2-2; 8 bases fit TRBD2. Germline V gives CDR1 WNHNN, CDR2 SYGVQD (reference sequence). V shed 11 bases, J shed 9 bases, and the junction held 11 bases outside the gene matches. The CDR3 extends over 13 amino acids. The CDR3 sequence is CAPGTSFVRELFF. CDR3 nucleotide sequence: TGCGCCCCCGGGACTAGTTTTGTTAGGGAGCTGTTTTTT.

This rearrangement joins TRBV19 to TRBJ2-4, with 8 bases matching TRBD1. The CDR3 has 15 amino acids. CDR1 and CDR2 (germline): LNHDA, SQIVND (reference sequence). V gave up 6 bases and J gave up 0 bases; unmatched junction bases: 4. The CDR3 here is CASSPGGLAKNIQYF. The CDR3 coding sequence is TGTGCCAGTAGCCCAGGGGGCCTAGCCAAAAACATTCAGTACTTC.

The chain couples TRBV5-1 to TRBJ2-3; D uncertain. Trimming removed 1 base from V and 0 bases from J, with 9 bases in between. Germline CDR1 SGHRS, CDR2 YFSETQ. The CDR3 runs to 15 residues. CDR3 loop: CASSLLLPSTDTQYF. CDR3 nucleotides: TGCGCCAGCAGCTTGCTCCTCCCTAGCACAGATACGCAGTATTTT.

This clone has only one observation. The chain links TRBV27 to TRBJ1-3; TRBD1 matches at 7 bases. This CDR3 is 15 amino acids long. Per the germline V gene, CDR1 is MNHEY and CDR2 is SMNVEV (reference sequence). V trimming: 5 bases; J trimming: 2 bases; junction bases outside the gene matches: 6. The CDR3 DNA is TGTGCCAGCAGTCCCACAGGGGATCCTGGAAACACCATATATTTT. It translates to CASSPTGDPGNTIYF.